This T cell receptor beta chain appears in the sequencing data of a study of blood T cell repertoires in COVID-19. This clone was seen a few times. This CDR3 has 11 residues. Per the germline V gene, CDR1 is SQVTM and CDR2 is ANQGSEA. Unmatched junction bases numbered 5, after V lost 6 bases and J lost 8 bases. Measured with immunoSEQ multiplex PCR; TCRdb has only the in-frame clones, and not every one. This table holds about 140,000 clones, about 80% found once. This clonotype was obtained from a woman in her fifties or sixties with acute or convalescent COVID-19. Sample: peripheral blood. V usage is TRBV29-1 and J usage is TRBJ1-2; 8 bases agree with TRBD1. The chain's CDR3 is CSVGQGGGYTF. The CDR3 DNA sequence: TGCAGCGTCGGACAGGGTGGCGGCTACACCTTC.